The 8 T cell receptor beta chains below were found in one sample sequenced in a study of T-cell memory formation after mild COVID-19. TCRdb redid the calling of the 5' RACE reads with MiXCR, one entry per CDR3 protein. The sample has some 410,000 distinct CDR3 sequences; less than 25% are singletons. What was sequenced was PBMCs or a T cell subset sorted from them (not recorded which). These TCRs come from an adult woman who had mild COVID-19 (a few samples of this study predate the infection). Cell type and time point are not known.

In nucleotides, the CDR3 is TGTGCCAGCAGGCAATCCCGGCTAGCGGGCCTTTACACAGATACGCAGTATTTT. Its translation is CASRQSRLAGLYTDTQYF. J is TRBJ2-3 and V is TRBV11-3; 8 bases align to TRBD2. The CDR3 is 18 residues long. The ends lost 6 bases at V and 2 bases at J; junction bases unmatched: 16. Germline CDR1 SGHNT, CDR2 YENEEA.

V is TRBV12-3 or TRBV12-4 and J is TRBJ2-4; D is perhaps TRBD1 (6 bases). This CDR3 has 16 amino acids. Trimming pared 1 base from V and 0 bases from J, leaving 10 bases between. In DNA form, the CDR3 reads TGTGCCAGCAGTTTAGAGTACAGGGAAGCCAAAAACATTCAGTACTTC. Translating it yields CASSLEYREAKNIQYF.

This clonotype showed up just a few times. The chain has TRBV5-1 and TRBJ2-7; TRBD2 matches at 10 bases. With 3 bases clipped from V and 5 bases from J, the junction kept 20 bases outside the gene matches. The CDR3 runs 19 residues. CDR1 is SGHRS, CDR2 YFSETQ, per germline. CDR3 bases: TGCGCCAGCAGCTATGGGACGGAAGGACTAGCGGCCTACTACGACGAGCAGTACTTC. It encodes CASSYGTEGLAAYYDEQYF.

This clonotype was recorded at least ten times. The J gene is TRBJ2-2, the V gene TRBV12-3 or TRBV12-4; possible D gene TRBD1, 7 bases. V lost 5 bases and J 6 bases, leaving 19 bases between the germline ends. The CDR3 runs to 16 residues. CDR3 DNA sequence: TGTGCCAGCAGTCCGCGGGACAGCGCCAAGGCCGGGGAGCTGTTTTTT. As protein: CASSPRDSAKAGELFF.

The chain recombines TRBV12-3 or TRBV12-4 with TRBJ1-1, with D possibly matching TRBD1 (5 bases). V was shortened by 11 bases and J by 8 bases, with 18 bases between the two germline ends. This CDR3 spans 12 amino acids. The CDR3 is CARHTGWGEAFF. CDR3 nucleotides: TGTGCCCGTCATACTGGTTGGGGGGAAGCTTTCTTT.

This clonotype was seen only a few times. The V and J genes are TRBV3-1 and TRBJ2-1; TRBD2 matches at 9 bases. Germline CDR1 and CDR2: LGHDT and YNNKEL (reference sequence). This CDR3 is 16 amino acids long. V lost 4 bases and J lost 10; bases outside the gene matches: 14. This chain's CDR3 is CASSLPGRGGLEEQFF. In nucleotides, the CDR3 is TGTGCCAGCAGCCTGCCAGGGCGGGGGGGCCTAGAAGAGCAGTTCTTC.

This clonotype was observed a few times. This rearrangement joins TRBV6-6 to TRBJ2-7, with D perhaps being TRBD1 or TRBD2 (5 bases each). V lost 0 bases, J lost 7 bases, and 7 bases lay in between. This CDR3 has 12 residues. Germline V CDR1 and CDR2: MNHNY, SVGAGI (reference sequence). CDR3 DNA sequence: TGTGCCAGCAGTTACTCGGGGGTTGAGCAGTACTTC. Protein sequence: CASSYSGVEQYF.

The chain has TRBV6-6 and TRBJ2-7; 14 nucleotides match TRBD2. The CDR3 spans 15 residues. Germline V gene sequence: CDR1 MNHNY, CDR2 SVGAGI (reference sequence). With 6 bases clipped from V and 5 bases from J, the junction kept 6 bases outside the gene matches. This CDR3 is CASSSGTSGSNEQYF. The CDR3 nucleotides read TGTGCCAGCAGCTCCGGGACTAGCGGGAGCAACGAGCAGTACTTC.